A selection of T cell receptor beta chains follows, all from one sample in a study of cytomegalovirus exposure and HLA in healthy donors. TCRdb's copy holds only in-frame clones and misses some; the assay was immunoSEQ multiplex PCR. Here the sample spans about 90,000 clones, less than 80% being singletons. Sample: PBMCs. The receptor source for this set is a woman aged 50 to 60 in good health and CMV-seropositive. The CDR3 runs from the conserved cysteine through the conserved F or W. D genes are given only for firm matches. Some rows mark clone size as missing; the rest say once, few, many or name a class of expanded clone.

CDR3	DNA	V	J	size	D
CASSQAAQGSTEAFF	TGCGCCAGCAGCCAAGCGGCACAGGGGTCCACTGAAGCTTTCTTT	TRBV4-1	TRBJ1-1	NA	TRBD1
CASSPTGEMGYTF	TGTGCCAGCAGCCCGACAGGGGAGATGGGCTACACCTTC	TRBV7-2	TRBJ1-2	NA	TRBD1
CAWSTPGGANYGYTF	TGTGCCTGGAGTACTCCCGGGGGAGCTAACTATGGCTACACCTTC	TRBV30	TRBJ1-2	NA	NA
CASSERGPSGGRSTDTQYF	TGTGCCAGCAGCGAACGTGGACCTAGCGGGGGTCGTAGCACAGATACGCAGTATTTT	TRBV11-1	TRBJ2-3	few	TRBD2
CASTLSTVSQETQYF	TGTGCCAGCACCCTCTCGACAGTCTCCCAAGAGACCCAGTACTTC	TRBV7-9	TRBJ2-5	NA	NA
CASSFAGGADQPQHF	TGTGCCAGCAGCTTTGCGGGGGGCGCCGATCAGCCCCAGCATTTT	TRBV7-2	TRBJ1-5	once	NA
CASSLVHSGYTF	TGTGCCAGCAGCCTAGTCCATTCTGGCTACACCTTC	TRBV7-9	TRBJ1-2	NA	NA
CASSLGQGPEAFF	TGTGCCAGCAGCTTAGGCCAGGGCCCTGAAGCTTTCTTT	TRBV13	TRBJ1-1	few	NA
CAWGGTANSPLHF	TGTGCCTGGGGCGGGACAGCGAATTCACCCCTCCACTTT	TRBV30	TRBJ1-6	NA	TRBD1
CASSLERGNTGELFF	TGTGCCAGCAGCTTAGAAAGGGGGAACACCGGGGAGCTGTTTTTT	TRBV7-9	TRBJ2-2	few	NA
CASRVDSFYGYTF	TGTGCCAGCAGAGTAGATTCTTTTTATGGCTACACCTTC	TRBV7-2	TRBJ1-2	few	NA
CASSGSSSGEQFF	TGTGCCAGCAGCGGATCTAGCAGCGGTGAGCAGTTCTTC	TRBV5-4	TRBJ2-1	few	NA
CASSAGTGDSYEQYF	TGTGCCAGCAGCGCTGGGACAGGGGACTCCTACGAGCAGTACTTC	TRBV9	TRBJ2-7	few	TRBD1
CASSLGTSNEQFF	TGTGCCAGCAGCTTGGGGACTAGCAATGAGCAGTTCTTC	TRBV13	TRBJ2-1	NA	TRBD2
CASSAGQDNEKLFF	TGTGCCAGCTCAGCGGGACAGGATAATGAAAAACTGTTTTTT	TRBV18	TRBJ1-4	few	TRBD1
CASSKTSGGYNEQFF	TGTGCCAGCAGTAAGACTAGCGGGGGTTACAATGAGCAGTTCTTC	TRBV13	TRBJ2-1	NA	TRBD2
CASSQDRKRITDTQYF	TGTGCCAGCAGCCAAGATCGGAAGAGGATCACAGATACGCAGTATTTT	TRBV4-1	TRBJ2-3	NA	NA
CASNSGTGFYEQYF	TGTGCCAGCAATTCCGGGACAGGCTTCTACGAGCAGTACTTC	TRBV2	TRBJ2-7	NA	TRBD1
CARGVGALLNTEAFF	TGTGCCAGGGGAGTGGGGGCCCTGCTGAACACTGAAGCTTTCTTT	TRBV7-2	TRBJ1-1	NA	NA
CASSVDPGQGAGYGYTF	TGTGCCAGCAGCGTAGACCCGGGACAGGGGGCAGGGTATGGCTACACCTTC	TRBV9	TRBJ1-2	few	TRBD1
CASSQDPSGGFGYTF	TGCGCCAGCAGCCAAGACCCTTCGGGCGGGTTCGGCTACACCTTC	TRBV4-1	TRBJ1-2	few	NA
CASSFQRSSYEQYF	TGTGCCAGCAGTTTCCAACGGTCTTCCTACGAGCAGTACTTC	TRBV28	TRBJ2-7	few	NA
CASSGATVTPTNEKLFF	TGTGCCAGCAGTGGCGCGACGGTGACACCAACTAATGAAAAACTGTTTTTT	TRBV28	TRBJ1-4	NA	NA
CASSELAGGPLTGELFF	TGTGCCAGCAGTGAATTGGCAGGGGGCCCCCTCACCGGGGAGCTGTTTTTT	TRBV2	TRBJ2-2	once	TRBD1
CAWSRQGLNYGYTF	TGTGCCTGGAGTAGACAGGGCCTAAACTATGGCTACACCTTC	TRBV30	TRBJ1-2	NA	TRBD1
CASSSGQGAFSPLHF	TGTGCCAGCAGCTCTGGACAGGGGGCTTTTTCACCCCTCCACTTT	TRBV5-6	TRBJ1-6	NA	TRBD1
CASSLTSGGTVYEQYF	TGTGCCAGCAGCTTGACTAGCGGGGGGACGGTCTACGAGCAGTACTTC	TRBV7-6	TRBJ2-7	NA	TRBD2
CASSPTSGYNEQFF	TGTGCCAGCAGCCCGACTAGCGGTTACAATGAGCAGTTCTTC	TRBV14	TRBJ2-1	few	TRBD2
CASSFSGNQPQHF	TGTGCCAGCAGCTTCTCCGGCAATCAGCCCCAGCATTTT	TRBV5-4	TRBJ1-5	NA	NA
CASSRLADTQYF	TGTGCCAGCAGCCGACTAGCAGATACGCAGTATTTT	TRBV7-9	TRBJ2-3	once	NA
CSVRLPQETQYF	TGCAGCGTTCGACTTCCGCAGGAGACCCAGTACTTC	TRBV29-1	TRBJ2-5	NA	NA
CASSLTATGGPGNTIYF	TGTGCCAGCAGCTTAACTGCTACAGGGGGCCCTGGAAACACCATATATTTT	TRBV7-3	TRBJ1-3	few	TRBD1
CASSKVGERGGLRGEQYF	TGTGCCAGCAGCAAAGTGGGGGAGCGGGGGGGCTTAAGAGGAGAGCAGTACTTC	TRBV21-1	TRBJ2-7	NA	NA
CASSTGVNTEAFF	TGTGCCAGTAGTACCGGGGTGAACACTGAAGCTTTCTTT	TRBV19	TRBJ1-1	NA	NA
CASSLTGDTGELFF	TGTGCCAGCAGCCTTACAGGGGACACCGGGGAGCTGTTTTTT	TRBV2	TRBJ2-2	NA	TRBD1
CASSLGGGHYGYTF	TGTGCCAGCAGTTTAGGGGGCGGCCACTATGGCTACACCTTC	TRBV2	TRBJ1-2	many	TRBD1
CASSYGGAGTEAFF	TGTGCCAGCAGTTATGGGGGGGCGGGCACTGAAGCTTTCTTT	TRBV28	TRBJ1-1	NA	NA
CAIKGGGLASDTQYF	TGTGCCATCAAGGGTGGAGGACTAGCCTCAGATACGCAGTATTTT	TRBV10-3	TRBJ2-3	NA	TRBD2
CASSSNYGTAAEAFF	TGTGCCAGCAGCTCCAATTACGGGACAGCAGCTGAAGCTTTCTTT	TRBV11-2	TRBJ1-1	once	TRBD1
CASTPGEGPETQYF	TGTGCCAGCACCCCCGGCGAGGGCCCCGAAACGCAGTATTTT	TRBV27	TRBJ2-3	NA	NA
CASSPGTGRYEQYF	TGTGCCAGCAGTCCCGGGACAGGGCGCTACGAGCAGTACTTC	TRBV6-5	TRBJ2-7	few	TRBD1
CASSSGGGYEQYF	TGTGCCAGCAGCTCGGGGGGAGGGTACGAGCAGTACTTC	TRBV7-6	TRBJ2-7	NA	TRBD2
CSAMQGAQEIGYTF	TGCAGCGCTATGCAGGGGGCGCAGGAAATTGGCTACACCTTC	TRBV29-1	TRBJ1-2	NA	TRBD1
CATSRGDTNTEAFF	TGTGCCACCAGCAGGGGAGACACGAACACTGAAGCTTTCTTT	TRBV15	TRBJ1-1	NA	NA
CATRDRGNNSPLHF	TGTGCCACCCGGGACAGGGGAAATAATTCACCCCTCCACTTT	TRBV6-6	TRBJ1-6	NA	TRBD1
CASSHWERDSDLTGELFF	TGTGCCAGCAGTCATTGGGAGAGGGATTCAGACCTCACCGGGGAGCTGTTTTTT	TRBV5-6	TRBJ2-2	NA	NA
CASSWGVGQGGEQYF	TGTGCCAGCAGCTGGGGGGTAGGACAGGGGGGCGAGCAGTACTTC	TRBV11-2	TRBJ2-7	NA	TRBD1
CASSPFGSGQQGSGNTIYF	TGTGCCAGCAGCCCATTCGGATCGGGACAGCAGGGCTCTGGAAACACCATATATTTT	TRBV4-2	TRBJ1-3	NA	TRBD1
CASSQDMGGVTEAFF	TGCGCCAGCAGCCAAGATATGGGGGGAGTTACTGAAGCTTTCTTT	TRBV4-3	TRBJ1-1	NA	NA
CASSLVSAEAFF	TGTGCCAGCAGCTTGGTTAGCGCTGAAGCTTTCTTT	TRBV7-3	TRBJ1-1	NA	NA